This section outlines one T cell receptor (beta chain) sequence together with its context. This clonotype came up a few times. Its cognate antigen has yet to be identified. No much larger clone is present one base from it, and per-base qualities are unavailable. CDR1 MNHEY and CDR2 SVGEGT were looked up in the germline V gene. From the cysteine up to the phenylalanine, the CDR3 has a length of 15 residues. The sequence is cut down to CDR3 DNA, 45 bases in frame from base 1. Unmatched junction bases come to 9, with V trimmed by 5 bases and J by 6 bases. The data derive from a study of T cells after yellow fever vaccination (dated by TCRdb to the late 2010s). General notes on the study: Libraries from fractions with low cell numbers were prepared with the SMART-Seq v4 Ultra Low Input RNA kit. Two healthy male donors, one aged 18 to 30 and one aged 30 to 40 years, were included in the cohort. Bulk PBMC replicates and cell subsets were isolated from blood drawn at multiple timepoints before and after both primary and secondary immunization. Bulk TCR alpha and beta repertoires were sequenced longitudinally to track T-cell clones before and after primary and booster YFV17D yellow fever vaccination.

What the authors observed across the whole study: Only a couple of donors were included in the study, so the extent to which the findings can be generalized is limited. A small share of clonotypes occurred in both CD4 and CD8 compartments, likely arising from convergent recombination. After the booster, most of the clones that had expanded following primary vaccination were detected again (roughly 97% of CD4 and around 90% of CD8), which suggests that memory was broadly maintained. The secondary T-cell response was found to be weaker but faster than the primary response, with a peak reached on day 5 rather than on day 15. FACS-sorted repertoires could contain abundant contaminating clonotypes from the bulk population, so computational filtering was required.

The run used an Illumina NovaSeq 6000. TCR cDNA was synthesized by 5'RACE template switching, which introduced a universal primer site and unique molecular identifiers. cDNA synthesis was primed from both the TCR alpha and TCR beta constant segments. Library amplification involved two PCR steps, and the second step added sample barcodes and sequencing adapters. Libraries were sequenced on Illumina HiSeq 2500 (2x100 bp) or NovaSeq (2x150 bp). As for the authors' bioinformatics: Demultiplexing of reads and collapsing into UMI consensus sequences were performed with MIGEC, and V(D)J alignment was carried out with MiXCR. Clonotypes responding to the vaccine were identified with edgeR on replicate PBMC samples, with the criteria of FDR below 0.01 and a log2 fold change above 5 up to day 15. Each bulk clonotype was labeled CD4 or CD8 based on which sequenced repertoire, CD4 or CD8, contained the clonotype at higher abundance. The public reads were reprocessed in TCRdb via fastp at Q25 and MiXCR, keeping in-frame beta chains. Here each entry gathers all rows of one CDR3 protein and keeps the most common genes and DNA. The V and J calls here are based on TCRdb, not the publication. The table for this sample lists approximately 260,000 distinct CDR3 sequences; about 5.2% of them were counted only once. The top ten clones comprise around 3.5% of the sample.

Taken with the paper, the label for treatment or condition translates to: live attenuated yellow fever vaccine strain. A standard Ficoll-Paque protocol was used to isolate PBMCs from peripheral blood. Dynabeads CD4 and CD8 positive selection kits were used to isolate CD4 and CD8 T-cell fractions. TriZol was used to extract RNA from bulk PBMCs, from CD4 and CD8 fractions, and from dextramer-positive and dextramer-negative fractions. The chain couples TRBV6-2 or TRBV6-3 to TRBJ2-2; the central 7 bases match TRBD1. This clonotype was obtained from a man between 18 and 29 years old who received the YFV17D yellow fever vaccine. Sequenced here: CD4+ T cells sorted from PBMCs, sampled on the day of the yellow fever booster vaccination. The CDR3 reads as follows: CASSRRTGHPGELFF. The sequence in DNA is TGTGCCAGCAGTAGACGGACAGGCCATCCCGGGGAGCTGTTTTTT.